Each of the 2 T cell receptor beta chains below was sequenced from the same sample in a study of T cell repertoires in cytomegalovirus infection. TCRdb analysed the reads with MiXCR anew, one entry per CDR3 protein. The repertoire holds 310,000 or so distinct CDR3 sequences, about a tenth seen once, with around 2.4% in the top ten. Sequenced input: PBMCs. The receptor set was obtained from a human donor in good health (CMV status not recorded). Some clones in this sample may be carry-over from other donors' samples.

This clonotype was counted many times. The chain carries TRBV28 and TRBJ2-7; TRBD1 matches 7 bases. The CDR3 is 13 residues long. V dropped 5 bases and J dropped 5; count of bases not matched to a gene: 6. CDR1 and CDR2 from the germline V gene are MDHEN and SYDVKM. The CDR3 reads CASSPPQGDEQYV. DNA for the CDR3: TGTGCCAGCAGTCCTCCCCAGGGGGACGAGCAGTACGTC.

Many counts were recorded for this clonotype. The junction differs from germline at one of its ends, possibly a read error. V gene TRBV2 combines with J gene TRBJ2-1; D gene uncertain. Germline values: CDR1 SNHLY, CDR2 FYNNEI. The CDR3 length is 11 residues. The CDR3 DNA sequence: TGTGCCGGCAGAAGGACCAATGAGCAGTTCTTC. Translating it yields CAGRRTNEQFF.